This entry describes one TCR beta chain. The sample is drawn from a study of blood T cells in healthy people across ages. Study as a whole: Capture via template switching afforded approximately one barcoded beta molecule per two T cells.

Germline CDR1 SGHVS, CDR2 FQNEAQ. The CDR3 sequence is 15 residues long. V shed 1 base and J shed 6 bases, with 10 bases lying between them. Donors were systemically healthy Caucasian individuals from Russia aged roughly 6 to 100 years. The authors ran a second PCR of roughly 6 to 12 cycles using a sample-barcoded 5' primer and a J-beta primer mix. CDR3-containing paired-end reads numbered at least 2.5 million in each sample. TCRdb redid the calling of the 5' RACE reads with MiXCR, one entry per CDR3 protein. Of 1.8 million or so distinct CDR3 sequences in the sample, about 39% were seen once. The rearrangement joins TRBV7-8 to TRBJ1-6; perhaps TRBD1 as D (6 bases). Source material: blood. This clonotype was sampled from a human donor in good health. CDR3 DNA: TGTGCCAGCAGCTTAGAGGGGGTAACTAATTCACCCCTCCACTTT. It is translated as CASSLEGVTNSPLHF.